These 22 T cell receptor beta chains originate from one sample sequenced in a study of T cell responses to AZD1222 COVID-19 vaccine. Measured with immunoSEQ multiplex PCR; TCRdb has only the in-frame clones, and not every one. The table has roughly 98,000 clones, about 88% seen once. The sample consisted of peripheral blood, taken 28 days after the second AZD1222 dose. These receptors originate from an adult who received the AZD1222 COVID-19 vaccine.

The CDR3 nucleotides read TGTGCCAGTAGTATAACGAGGGGAGAAACCGGCAATCAGCCCCAGCATTTT. The encoded protein is CASSITRGETGNQPQHF. V and J are TRBV19 and TRBJ1-5, with a possible D match to TRBD1 (5 bases). The germline V gene has CDR1 LNHDA and CDR2 SQIVND (reference sequence). V was pared by 2 bases and J by 2 bases, with 16 bases between. The CDR3 consists of 17 residues.

The chain joins TRBV10-1 to TRBJ1-1; TRBD1 is a possible D gene (5 bases). Trimming took 2 bases from V and 5 from J, leaving 9 bases between them. The CDR3 has 13 residues. Germline loops: CDR1 WNHNN, CDR2 SYGVQD (reference sequence). CDR3 residues: CASSEGARTEAFF. In DNA form, the CDR3 reads TGCGCCAGCAGTGAGGGGGCGAGGACTGAAGCTTTCTTT.

The V call is TRBV30, the J call TRBJ1-2; D is undetermined. From germline, CDR1 is GTSNPN and CDR2 SVGIG (reference sequence). The CDR3 is 11 residues long. With 8 bases removed from V and 4 bases from J, the gap between germline ends came to 11 bases. CDR3 residues: CALTWGYGYTF. The CDR3 nucleotides are TGTGCCCTAACGTGGGGCTATGGCTACACCTTC.

This clone has just one count. This chain joins TRBV3-1 (or the pseudogene TRBV3-2) and TRBJ2-6; D possibly uses TRBD1 or TRBD2 (5 bases each). Trimming shortened V by 0 bases and J by 1 base, and 13 bases separated the two germline ends. The CDR3 contains 18 residues. Germline CDR1 LGHDT, CDR2 YNNKEL (reference sequence). DNA of the CDR3: TGTGCCAGCAGCCAAGATCGGGGCGCACTTTCTGGGGCCAACGTCCTGACTTTC. Translation gives CASSQDRGALSGANVLTF.

This clone was detected once. The gene calls are TRBV30 and TRBJ1-3, with unresolved D. In germline, CDR1 is GTSNPN, CDR2 SVGIG (reference sequence). This CDR3 is built from 16 residues. Trimming pared 0 bases from V and 0 bases from J, leaving 12 bases between. The CDR3 bases are TGTGCCTGGAGTGTTTTGGGGAGTATCTCTGGAAACACCATATATTTT. Translating gives CAWSVLGSISGNTIYF.

The V gene is TRBV2, the J gene TRBJ1-6; no clear D. Germline V lookup: CDR1 SNHLY, CDR2 FYNNEI. CDR3 size: 11 residues. The V end was cut by 4 bases, the J end by 6 bases, with 1 base between. DNA of the CDR3: TGTGCCAGCAGTGTTAATTCACCCCTCCACTTT. Its protein product is CASSVNSPLHF.

The CDR3 DNA reads TGTGCCAGCACCCGGGACAGGGAAAAGACCCAGTACTTC. Amino acids: CASTRDREKTQYF. The J gene is TRBJ2-5, the V gene TRBV6-5, with 9 bases matching TRBD1. V lost 7 bases to trimming and J lost 6 bases; unmatched junction nucleotides: 6. From germline, CDR1 is MNHEY and CDR2 SVGAGI. The CDR3 runs to 13 residues.

The chain carries TRBV4-2 and TRBJ2-3; the D is unclear. V was clipped by 1 base and J by 4 bases, with 9 bases between them. Germline V lookup: CDR1 LGHNA, CDR2 YNFKEQ. The CDR3 runs to 14 residues. The CDR3 sequence: CASSQAGPSDTQYF. CDR3 coding DNA: TGTGCCAGCAGCCAAGCAGGTCCCTCAGATACGCAGTATTTT.

This clone is deemed medium-sized. J is TRBJ2-2 and V is TRBV20-1, with 7 nucleotides matching TRBD2. V lost 3 bases and J lost 2; bases outside the gene matches: 6. This CDR3 is built from 15 residues. Looked up from germline, CDR1 is DFQATT and CDR2 is SNEGSKA (reference sequence). CDR3 protein: CSASKAGVNTGELFF. Written as DNA, the CDR3 is TGCAGTGCTAGTAAGGCGGGAGTAAACACCGGGGAGCTGTTTTTT.

The chain uses TRBV6-6 and TRBJ1-1; D not certain. CDR3 length: 12 residues. Germline V lookup: CDR1 MNHNY, CDR2 SVGAGI (reference sequence). V was clipped by 10 bases and J by 7 bases, with 16 bases between them. This CDR3 reads CATRLPGNEAFF. The CDR3 DNA reads TGTGCCACCAGACTACCTGGGAATGAAGCTTTCTTT.

The chain recombines TRBV6-6 with TRBJ1-1, with D tentatively TRBD1 (5 bases). The CDR3 totals 19 residues. V lost 6 bases to trimming and J lost 0 bases, with 26 bases between them. The germline CDR1 and CDR2 sequences are MNHNY and SVGAGI (reference sequence). CDR3 residues: CASSRGAYGTLLMNTEAFF. In nucleotides, the CDR3 is TGTGCCAGCAGCCGAGGGGCGTACGGGACCTTACTCATGAACACTGAAGCTTTCTTT.

The V gene is TRBV7-9, the J gene TRBJ2-1; 9 bases line up with TRBD1. CDR3 length equals 14 residues. Per the germline V gene, CDR1 is SEHNR and CDR2 is FQNEAQ (reference sequence). Germline trimming cut 7 bases from V and 4 bases from J; bases unmatched to any gene: 5. The CDR3 DNA reads TGTGCCAGCACCCCCGGGACAGGGTACAATGAGCAGTTCTTC. Translating it yields CASTPGTGYNEQFF.

The chain is built from TRBV5-4 and TRBJ2-7; unclear D gene. The CDR3 sequence is 14 residues long. V lost 0 bases to trimming and J lost 4 bases, with 11 bases between them. Germline lookup yields CDR1 SGHNT and CDR2 YYREEE (reference sequence). CDR3 DNA: TGTGCCAGCAGCTTGGAGCCCTCCTCGTACGAGCAGTACTTC. It encodes CASSLEPSSYEQYF.

The sample holds a few counts of this clone. The chain links TRBV2 to TRBJ2-1; D is unclear. Germline V gene sequence: CDR1 SNHLY, CDR2 FYNNEI. The CDR3 is 12 residues long. The ends were cut back, 3 bases at V and 11 bases at J, with 11 bases in the middle. The CDR3 spells CASSDSTPKQFF. The CDR3 bases are TGTGCCAGCAGTGACTCTACCCCGAAGCAGTTCTTC.

This sequence joins TRBV11-2 and TRBJ2-7, with TRBD2 identical over 11 bases. The CDR3 spans 16 residues. Germline CDR1 and CDR2: SGHAT and FQNNGV. V dropped 2 bases and J dropped 8; count of bases not matched to a gene: 11. In DNA form, the CDR3 reads TGTGCCAGCAGCTTAACGATGACTAGCGGGGAGGGTAAGCAGTACTTC. Its protein product is CASSLTMTSGEGKQYF. The variable domain in full, completed from reference TRBV11-2 and TRBJ2-7, reads EAGVAQSPRYKIIEKRQSVAFWCNPISGHATLYWYQQILGQGPKLLIQFQNNGVVDDSQLPKDRFSAERLKGVDSTLKIQPAKLEDSAVYLCASSLTMTSGEGKQYFGPGTRLTVT.

The rearrangement links TRBV9 to TRBJ2-7, with a possible D match to TRBD2 (6 bases). CDR1 and CDR2 from the germline V gene are SGDLS and YYNGEE. Between the trimmed V and J ends, which lost 4 bases and 3 bases, there was a span of 14 bases. The length of the CDR3 is 14 residues. The CDR3 loop reads CASSPRLVRYEQYF. DNA for the CDR3: TGTGCCAGCAGCCCTAGACTAGTGCGCTACGAGCAGTACTTC.

This clone came up a few times. This chain uses TRBV14 with TRBJ1-2, with D unclear. V lost 6 bases and J 4 bases, leaving 12 bases between the germline ends. The V gene's germline CDR1 is SGHDN and CDR2 FVKESK. The CDR3 sequence is 13 residues long. In DNA, the CDR3 is TGTGCCAGCAGGACCGACGGGAGCTATGGCTACACCTTC. This sequence encodes CASRTDGSYGYTF.

The chain carries TRBV10-1 and TRBJ2-7, with 7 bases identical to TRBD1. This CDR3 is 14 amino acids long. The ends lost 6 bases at V and 2 bases at J; junction bases unmatched: 7. Germline CDR1 reads WNHNN; CDR2 reads SYGVQD (reference sequence). CDR3 residues: CASSPGTATYEQYF. The CDR3 DNA is TGCGCCAGCAGCCCAGGGACAGCTACCTACGAGCAGTACTTC.

The chain recombines TRBV6-5 with TRBJ2-1, with D maybe TRBD2 (7 bases). Germline CDR1 reads MNHEY; CDR2 reads SVGAGI. The CDR3 is 15 residues long. Trimming took off 4 bases at V and 0 bases at J, with 10 bases between the two ends. CDR3 DNA sequence: TGTGCCAGCAGTTTCGGGGGGCCCTCCTACAATGAGCAGTTCTTC. Encoded protein: CASSFGGPSYNEQFF.

The rearrangement links TRBV29-1 to TRBJ2-3, with 10 bases identical to TRBD2. This CDR3 region has 16 residues. The germline V gene encodes CDR1 SQVTM and CDR2 ANQGSEA. Trimming took 2 bases from V and 4 from J; bases not matched to a gene: 9. In DNA, the CDR3 is TGCAGCGTTGAATCGAGCGGGAGGGCCCTCGCAGATACGCAGTATTTT. It specifies CSVESSGRALADTQYF.

The chain joins TRBV4-2 to TRBJ2-3, with 8 bases fitting TRBD2. V was pared by 3 bases and J by 3 bases, with 11 bases of the junction left unmatched. CDR3 size: 17 residues. Germline V gene data show CDR1 as LGHNA and CDR2 as YNFKEQ. Here the CDR3 reads CASSQASGSLGTDTQYF. The DNA of the CDR3 is TGTGCCAGCAGCCAGGCGAGCGGGAGCTTGGGGACAGATACGCAGTATTTT.

The chain couples TRBV11-2 to TRBJ2-1; 10 bases are a match to TRBD1. Looked up from germline, CDR1 is SGHAT and CDR2 is FQNNGV. V was clipped by 3 bases and J by 4 bases; unmatched bases: 3. CDR3 length: 15 amino acids. CDR3 nucleotide sequence: TGTGCCAGCAGCTTGACAGGGGGCGCTTACAATGAGCAGTTCTTC. It specifies CASSLTGGAYNEQFF.